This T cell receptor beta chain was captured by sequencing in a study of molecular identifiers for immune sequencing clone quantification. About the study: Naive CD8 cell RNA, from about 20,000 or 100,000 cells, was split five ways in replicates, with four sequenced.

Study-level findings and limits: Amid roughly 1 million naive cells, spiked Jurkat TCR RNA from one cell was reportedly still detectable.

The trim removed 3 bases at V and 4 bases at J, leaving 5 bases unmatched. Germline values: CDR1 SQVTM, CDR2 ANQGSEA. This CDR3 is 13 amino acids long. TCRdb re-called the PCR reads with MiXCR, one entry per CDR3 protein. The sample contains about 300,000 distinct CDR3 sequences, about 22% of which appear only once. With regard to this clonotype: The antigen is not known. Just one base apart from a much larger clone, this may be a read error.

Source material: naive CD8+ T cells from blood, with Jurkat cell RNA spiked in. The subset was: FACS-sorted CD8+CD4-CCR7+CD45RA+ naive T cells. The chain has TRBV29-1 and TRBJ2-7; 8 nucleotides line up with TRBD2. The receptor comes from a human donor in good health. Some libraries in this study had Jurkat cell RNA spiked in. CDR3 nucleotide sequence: TGCAGCGTTGAGAACGGGGGGGTGTACGAGCAGTACTTC. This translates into CSVENGGVYEQYF.